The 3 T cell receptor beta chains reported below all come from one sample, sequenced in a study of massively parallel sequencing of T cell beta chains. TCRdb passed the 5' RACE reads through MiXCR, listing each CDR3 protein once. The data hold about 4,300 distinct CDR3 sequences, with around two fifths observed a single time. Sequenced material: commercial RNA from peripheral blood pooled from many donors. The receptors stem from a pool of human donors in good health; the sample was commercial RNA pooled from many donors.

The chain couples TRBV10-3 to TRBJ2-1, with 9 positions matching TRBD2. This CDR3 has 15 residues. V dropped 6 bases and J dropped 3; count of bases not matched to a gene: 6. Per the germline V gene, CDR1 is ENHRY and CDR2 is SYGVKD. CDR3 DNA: TGTGCCATCAGAGATAGCGGGGGTGGCTACAATGAGCAGTTCTTC. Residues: CAIRDSGGGYNEQFF.

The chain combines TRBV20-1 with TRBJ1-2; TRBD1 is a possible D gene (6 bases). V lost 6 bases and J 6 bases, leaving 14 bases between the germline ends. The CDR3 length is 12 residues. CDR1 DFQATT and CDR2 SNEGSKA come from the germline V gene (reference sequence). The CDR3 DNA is TGCAGTGCCAGACCCGACAGGCATGGCTACACCTTC. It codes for CSARPDRHGYTF.

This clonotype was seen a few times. In DNA form, the CDR3 reads TGTGCCAGCAGTGGACAGCAGAACACTGAAGCTTTCTTT. Translated: CASSGQQNTEAFF. The rearrangement joins TRBV2 to TRBJ1-1; tentatively, D is TRBD1 (5 bases). Trimming stripped 4 bases from V and 1 base from J, with 7 bases between. The CDR3 sequence is 13 residues long. Germline loops: CDR1 SNHLY, CDR2 FYNNEI.